This T cell receptor (beta chain) was obtained from a study of T cell responses to AZD1222 COVID-19 vaccine. Regarding the study as a whole: Repertoire sampling happened only post peak T cell response. Regions 160-218 and 743-854 dominated among vaccine-associated CD4 TCRs spanning spike. Baseline serostatus was positive in only six AZD1222 recipients.

Comments on this clone: Antigen unknown.

This CDR3 has 14 residues. Trimming cost V 5 bases and J 4 bases; bases outside gene matches: 8. Germline V gives CDR1 MDHEN, CDR2 SYDVKM. Measured with immunoSEQ multiplex PCR; TCRdb has only the in-frame clones, and not every one. This table holds over 85,000 clones, around nine tenths found once. The specimen was peripheral blood, collected on day 0 of AZD1222 vaccination. The origin of this receptor is an adult in good health. J is TRBJ2-7 and V is TRBV28; TRBD1 agrees at 7 bases. The CDR3 loop reads CASSRRTGFYEQYF. CDR3 bases: TGTGCCAGCAGTCGAAGGACAGGATTTTACGAGCAGTACTTC.